The 2 T cell receptor beta chains listed next were all sequenced from one sample in a study of blood T cell repertoires in COVID-19. Profiled with immunoSEQ multiplex PCR; TCRdb holds only in-frame clones, not every one. Among around 260,000 clones listed, 80% to 90% were seen once. The specimen was peripheral blood. The receptor source for this set is a woman aged 35 to 49 who had recovered from COVID-19.

This clone was observed a handful of times. Here the CDR3 reads CASSMAGEGAKLFF. CDR3 nucleotides: TGTGCCAGTAGTATGGCTGGGGAAGGGGCGAAACTGTTTTTT. This chain links TRBV19 with TRBJ1-4, with D possibly being TRBD1 (5 bases). CDR1 and CDR2 from the germline V gene are LNHDA and SQIVND (reference sequence). The CDR3 consists of 14 residues. The V and J ends lost 3 bases and 11 bases respectively, with 16 bases between them. Filled out from reference TRBV19 and TRBJ1-4, the complete variable domain reads DGGITQSPKYLFRKEGQNVTLSCEQNLNHDAMYWYRQDPGQGLRLIYYSQIVNDFQKGDIAEGYSVSREKKESFPLTVTSAQKNPTAFYLCASSMAGEGAKLFFGSGTQLSVL.

This clone was observed a single time. This chain joins TRBV7-2 and TRBJ1-3; 10 bases are a match to TRBD1. Germline trimming cut 2 bases from V and 2 bases from J; bases unmatched to any gene: 3. Looked up from germline, CDR1 is SGHTA and CDR2 is FQGNSA. The CDR3 has 16 amino acids. CDR3 DNA sequence: TGTGCCAGCAGCTTAATGGGACAGGGGACTGGAAACACCATATATTTT. Translated: CASSLMGQGTGNTIYF.